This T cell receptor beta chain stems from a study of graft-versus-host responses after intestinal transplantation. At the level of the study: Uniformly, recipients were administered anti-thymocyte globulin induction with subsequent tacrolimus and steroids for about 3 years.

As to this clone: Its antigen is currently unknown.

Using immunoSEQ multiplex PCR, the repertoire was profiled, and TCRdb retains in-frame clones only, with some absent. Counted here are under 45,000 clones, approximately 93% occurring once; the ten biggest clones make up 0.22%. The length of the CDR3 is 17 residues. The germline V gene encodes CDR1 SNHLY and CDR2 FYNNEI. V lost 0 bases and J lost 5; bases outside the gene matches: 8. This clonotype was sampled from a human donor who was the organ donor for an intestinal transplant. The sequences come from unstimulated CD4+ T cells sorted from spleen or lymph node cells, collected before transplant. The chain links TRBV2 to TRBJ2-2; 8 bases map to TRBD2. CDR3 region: CASSEALRGGWTGELFF. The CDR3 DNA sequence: TGTGCCAGCAGTGAAGCGCTTCGGGGGGGATGGACCGGGGAGCTGTTTTTT.